These T cell receptor beta chains were read from a single sample in a study of blood T cell repertoires in COVID-19. Measured with immunoSEQ multiplex PCR; TCRdb has only the in-frame clones, and not every one. Of about 190,000 clones listed, around 90% are singletons. Sequencing was carried out using peripheral blood. The receptors were gathered from a man in his fifties with acute or convalescent COVID-19. Both conserved end residues are part of each CDR3.

cdr3_aa	j_call	v_call
CASSFFDRGFDYGYTF	TRBJ1-2	TRBV5-1
CAWGRGARYGYTF	TRBJ1-2	TRBV30
CASSSSEGAYSNQPQHF	TRBJ1-5	TRBV28
CASIPSGGFYNEQFF	TRBJ2-1	TRBV19
CASSTTRRAGGYGYTF	TRBJ1-2	TRBV7-2
CASSLEALAPNTEAFF	TRBJ1-1	TRBV7-9
CASSQVPVPTMFGYTF	TRBJ1-2	TRBV4-3
CASSYSGRNSPLHF	TRBJ1-6	TRBV6-2/TRBV6-3
CASSPRVGTAPSGMGYEQYF	TRBJ2-7	TRBV28
CAIRDFGASGTDTQYF	TRBJ2-3	TRBV27
CAISESPQTGELFF	TRBJ2-2	TRBV10-3
CASSLGYGQPKNTDTQYF	TRBJ2-3	TRBV11-2
CASSSPGGDVYGYTF	TRBJ1-2	TRBV5-4
CASSSETGTNEKLFF	TRBJ1-4	TRBV6-5
CASSLGGTANTGELFF	TRBJ2-2	TRBV11-1
CASSHGGGEGTEAFF	TRBJ1-1	TRBV3-1/TRBV3-2
CATSRDQDRGNTIYF	TRBJ1-3	TRBV15
CASSLGLAGTAPDTQYF	TRBJ2-3	TRBV3-1/TRBV3-2
CASSYAGTGGGGGYTF	TRBJ1-2	TRBV6-6
CASSEGVRASGNTIYF	TRBJ1-3	TRBV2
CASSLAGPGNTQYF	TRBJ2-3	TRBV7-2
CASTQGTNTGELFF	TRBJ2-2	TRBV7-2
CASSLGEVSAKNIQYF	TRBJ2-4	TRBV7-2
CAISAGQNFANEKLFF	TRBJ1-4	TRBV10-3
CASSPRTAHTGELFF	TRBJ2-2	TRBV7-3
CASSRTGREAEAFF	TRBJ1-1	TRBV18
CASSTRQGLTDTQYF	TRBJ2-3	TRBV19
CASSLSTSGGAYGTDTQYF	TRBJ2-3	TRBV5-5
CASSWSWEGNQPQHF	TRBJ1-5	TRBV5-5
CASSPGQSNQPQHF	TRBJ1-5	TRBV5-1
CASPQGVHLRDNEQFF	TRBJ2-1	TRBV27
CASSLGVTGGESNQPQHF	TRBJ1-5	TRBV13
CASSNHREGQNIQYF	TRBJ2-4	TRBV11-2
CASSFGLAGGVYEQYF	TRBJ2-7	TRBV7-9
CASSVNGGEETQYF	TRBJ2-5	TRBV7-2
CAWSGGTAQHF	TRBJ1-5	TRBV30
CASSGRGEQFF	TRBJ2-1	TRBV2
CASSPAAASGNTIYF	TRBJ1-3	TRBV27
CASSYAPPGSGANVLTF	TRBJ2-6	TRBV6-2/TRBV6-3
CASSQGAYGYTF	TRBJ1-2	TRBV28
CASSLNGGQGGFEKLFF	TRBJ1-4	TRBV7-9
CASRRLAGARDNEQFF	TRBJ2-1	TRBV19
CASSFRDGETQYF	TRBJ2-5	TRBV27
CRKSQGSEAFF	TRBJ1-1	TRBV20-1
CAISEFLAGPQETQYF	TRBJ2-5	TRBV10-3
CASSRTGTTGELFF	TRBJ2-2	TRBV4-2
CASSRLGGYGYTF	TRBJ1-2	TRBV18
CASSFWGYEQFF	TRBJ2-1	TRBV11-3
CASSIGGGQPQHF	TRBJ1-5	TRBV19
CASSSPGAGLYGYTF	TRBJ1-2	TRBV27
CASSEGFGRLETQYF	TRBJ2-5	TRBV6-1
CASSLDGRLWSTDTQYF	TRBJ2-3	TRBV11-2
CAISVGGAEKLFF	TRBJ1-4	TRBV10-3
CASNSGQGSEAFF	TRBJ1-1	TRBV28
CASSLDRGNQPQHF	TRBJ1-5	TRBV2
CASSPPTGRAYNEQFF	TRBJ2-1	TRBV18
CASSSGKAVGGTGELFF	TRBJ2-2	TRBV19